These 18 T cell receptor beta chains were sequenced from one sample in a study of shared clonotypes between healthy human individuals. Assay used: immunoSEQ multiplex PCR; TCRdb lists only in-frame clones, some missing. Here the sample spans fewer than 700,000 clones, roughly 72% being singletons. Sequences were obtained from PBMCs. The source is a woman aged 40-49 years in good health. Some clones in this sample may be carry-over from other donors' samples.

This clone was recorded many times. J is TRBJ2-4 and V is TRBV6-5; D remains unclear. V lost 2 bases and J lost 1, with 3 bases in between. CDR1 is MNHEY and CDR2 is SVGAGI in the germline V gene. CDR3 length: 13 amino acids. The CDR3 DNA reads as TGTGCCAGCAGTTACAGGGCCAAAAACATTCAGTACTTC. Encoded protein: CASSYRAKNIQYF.

The genes are TRBV29-1 and TRBJ2-1; D is undetermined. Germline assignment: CDR1 SQVTM and CDR2 ANQGSEA. This CDR3 is built from 13 residues. V lost 3 bases and J 2 bases, leaving 8 bases between the germline ends. CDR3 in amino acids: CSVDPLTYNEQFF. In DNA, the CDR3 is TGCAGCGTTGATCCGCTCACCTACAATGAGCAGTTCTTC.

This chain connects TRBV27 to TRBJ2-7; TRBD1 matches at 10 bases. V shed 2 bases, J shed 4 bases, and the junction held 5 bases outside the gene matches. This CDR3 spans 15 amino acids. Germline V lookup: CDR1 MNHEY, CDR2 SMNVEV (reference sequence). This chain's CDR3 is CASSLKPGQGYEQYF. The CDR3 nucleotides read TGTGCCAGCAGTTTAAAGCCGGGACAGGGGTACGAGCAGTACTTC.

The chain is built from TRBV9 and TRBJ2-7; TRBD1 is a possible D gene (6 bases). The germline V gene has CDR1 SGDLS and CDR2 YYNGEE. With 4 bases removed from V and 0 bases from J, the gap between germline ends came to 11 bases. CDR3 length: 14 residues. The CDR3 DNA reads TGTGCCAGCAGCTCCCGGGACAACTCCTACGAGCAGTACTTC. It codes for CASSSRDNSYEQYF.

The rearrangement uses TRBV5-4 and TRBJ1-2, with a possible D match to TRBD1 (6 bases). This CDR3 spans 14 amino acids. Germline V lookup: CDR1 SGHNT, CDR2 YYREEE (reference sequence). The V end was cut by 2 bases, the J end by 0 bases, with 8 bases between. The CDR3 bases are TGTGCCAGCAGCTTAGGACAGCCTAACTATGGCTACACCTTC. As protein: CASSLGQPNYGYTF.

This clone was observed once. This chain joins TRBV19 and TRBJ1-5; the match to TRBD1 covers 7 bases. Germline V gene data show CDR1 as LNHDA and CDR2 as SQIVND (reference sequence). The CDR3 sequence is 14 residues long. The J segment lost 0 bases and the V segment lost 7 bases, leaving 3 bases of the junction unmatched. CDR3 DNA sequence: TGTGCCAGTAACACAGGGGATAGCAATCAGCCCCAGCATTTT. This encodes CASNTGDSNQPQHF.

The chain is built from TRBV5-1 and TRBJ2-3, with D unresolved. From germline, CDR1 is SGHRS and CDR2 YFSETQ. This CDR3 has 14 residues. The V end was cut by 0 bases, the J end by 1 base, with 6 bases between. The CDR3 is CASSLALGTDTQYF. In DNA, the CDR3 is TGCGCCAGCAGCTTGGCGTTGGGCACAGATACGCAGTATTTT. The whole variable domain, filled in from reference TRBV5-1 and TRBJ2-3, reads KAGVTQTPRYLIKTRGQQVTLSCSPISGHRSVSWYQQTPGQGLQFLFEYFSETQRNKGNFPGRFSGRQFSNSRSEMNVSTLELGDSALYLCASSLALGTDTQYFGPGTRLTVL.

This clone has only a few counts. The chain couples TRBV2 to TRBJ2-7; 12 positions agree with TRBD2. Germline V gene lookup returns CDR1 SNHLY and CDR2 FYNNEI. CDR3 length: 15 amino acids. Trimming removed 4 bases from V and 7 bases from J; junction bases left unmatched: 8. The CDR3 DNA is TGTGCCAGCAGTGCAACTAGCGGGAGGCCGGAGGAGCAGTACTTC. This translates into CASSATSGRPEEQYF.

V gene TRBV19 combines with J gene TRBJ1-1; 7 bases align to TRBD1. Germline V gene sequence: CDR1 LNHDA, CDR2 SQIVND (reference sequence). The junction had 7 bases not matched to a gene; V was cut back by 4 bases and J by 5 bases. This CDR3 comprises 14 residues. This CDR3 reads CASSNNRGRTEAFF. CDR3 sequence (DNA): TGTGCCAGTAGTAACAACAGGGGAAGGACTGAAGCTTTCTTT.

Concerning this clone itself: Relative to the germline gene, one junction end is altered; a read error may explain this. This sample includes further DNA sequences coding for the same CDR3. The chain has TRBV7-7 and TRBJ2-5; TRBD1 agrees at 7 bases. CDR1 is SSHAT, CDR2 FNYEAQ, per germline (reference sequence). This CDR3 spans 14 amino acids. CDR3 sequence reads: CASSRQGGGETQYF. CDR3 DNA sequence: TGTGCTAGCAGCCGACAGGGTGGGGGAGAGACCCAGTACTTC.

The rearrangement links TRBV19 to TRBJ2-1, with 10 bases fitting TRBD2. Losses at the gene ends were 4 bases for V and 8 bases for J; bases not matched to a gene: 11. CDR3 size: 16 residues. Germline V gene data show CDR1 as LNHDA and CDR2 as SQIVND (reference sequence). The CDR3 DNA sequence: TGTGCCAGTAGTACTTCTAGCGGGAGTTTTAGCGATGAGCAGTTCTTC. Translation gives CASSTSSGSFSDEQFF.

V is TRBV30 and J is TRBJ1-5, with D possibly matching TRBD1 (6 bases). CDR1 GTSNPN and CDR2 SVGIG come from the germline V gene (reference sequence). This CDR3 has 13 residues. V lost 3 bases, J lost 2 bases, and 8 bases lay in between. The CDR3 spells CAWSDRRNQPQHF. CDR3 bases: TGTGCCTGGAGCGACAGGCGCAATCAGCCCCAGCATTTT.

The gene calls are TRBV29-1 and TRBJ2-1, with D maybe TRBD2 (6 bases). The V gene lost 4 bases and the J gene lost 6 bases, with 16 bases spanning the gap. The CDR3 has 14 residues. Germline CDR1 reads SQVTM; CDR2 reads ANQGSEA. The CDR3 nucleotides read TGCAGCGTTGGGCCGGGACTCCCCCCCAATGAGCAGTTCTTC. This encodes CSVGPGLPPNEQFF.

This clone showed up just once. The same CDR3 arises from other DNA sequences in this sample as well. V gene TRBV6-5 combines with J gene TRBJ2-7; 8 bases fit TRBD1. V was pared by 2 bases and J by 0 bases, with 3 bases of the junction left unmatched. CDR1 MNHEY and CDR2 SVGAGI come from the germline V gene. This CDR3 contains 15 residues. The CDR3 nucleotides read TGTGCCAGCAGTTACGGGACAGGAGGCTCCTACGAGCAGTACTTC. Protein product: CASSYGTGGSYEQYF.

This clone was seen at least ten times. This chain uses TRBV6-6 with TRBJ1-1; D might be TRBD1 (6 bases). V dropped 6 bases and J dropped 1 base, with 12 bases sitting between them. Germline loops: CDR1 MNHNY, CDR2 SVGAGI (reference sequence). The CDR3 runs 14 residues. CDR3 DNA: TGTGCCAGCAGCCCAGACAGGACGAACACTGAAGCTTTCTTT. It codes for CASSPDRTNTEAFF.

In this sample, this clone turned up once. The chain joins TRBV29-1 to TRBJ2-5, with 7 bases identical to TRBD1. With 6 bases clipped from V and 5 bases from J, the junction kept 12 bases outside the gene matches. Germline V gene data show CDR1 as SQVTM and CDR2 as ANQGSEA. The CDR3 has 14 residues. CDR3 bases: TGCAGCGTGCGCGGACAGGCGAGGTACGAGACCCAGTACTTC. It codes for CSVRGQARYETQYF.

The CDR3 nucleotides are TGTGCCAGCAGCTTCCGACTAGTCGGCACCTACAATGAGCAGTTCTTC. Translated: CASSFRLVGTYNEQFF. The chain couples TRBV7-6 to TRBJ2-1; weak D call: TRBD2 (6 bases). This CDR3 has 16 amino acids. Trimming shortened V by 3 bases and J by 2 bases, and 14 bases separated the two germline ends. The germline V gene encodes CDR1 SGHVS and CDR2 FNYEAQ.

The chain carries TRBV15 and TRBJ2-5; maybe TRBD2 (6 bases). Per the germline V gene, CDR1 is LNHNV and CDR2 is YYDKDF (reference sequence). This CDR3 has 10 residues. The germline V and J ends were trimmed by 8 bases and 5 bases, with 6 bases remaining between them. The CDR3 loop is CATGGETQYF. DNA for the CDR3: TGTGCCACCGGGGGGGAGACCCAGTACTTC.